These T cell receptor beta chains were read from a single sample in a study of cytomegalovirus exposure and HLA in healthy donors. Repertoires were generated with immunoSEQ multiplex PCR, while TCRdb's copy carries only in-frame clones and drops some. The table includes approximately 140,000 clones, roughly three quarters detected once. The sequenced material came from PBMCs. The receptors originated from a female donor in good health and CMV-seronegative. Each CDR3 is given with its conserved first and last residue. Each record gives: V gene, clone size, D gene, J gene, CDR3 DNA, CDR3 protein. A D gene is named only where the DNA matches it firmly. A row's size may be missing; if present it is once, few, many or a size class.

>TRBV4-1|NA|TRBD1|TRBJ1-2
TGCGCCAGCAGCCAAACAGGGGTTAATGACTATGGCTACACCTTC
CASSQTGVNDYGYTF
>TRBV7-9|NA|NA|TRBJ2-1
TGTGCCAGCAGCTTGGGGACAAGGGGATCCTACAATGAGCAGTTCTTC
CASSLGTRGSYNEQFF
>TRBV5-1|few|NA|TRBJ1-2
TGCGCCAGCAGCTTGGTCTCCGGGGTTGGCTACACCTTC
CASSLVSGVGYTF
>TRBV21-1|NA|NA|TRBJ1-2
TGTGCCAGCAGCGGTCGAGAACAGGTAGGTAACTATGGCTACACCTTC
CASSGREQVGNYGYTF
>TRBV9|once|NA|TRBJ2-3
TGTGCCAGCAGCGCACCTAGAGGGGGGGAGACAGATACGCAGTATTTT
CASSAPRGGETDTQYF
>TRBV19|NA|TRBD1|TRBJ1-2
TGTGCCAGTACCAGGGGACAGAACTATGGCTACACCTTC
CASTRGQNYGYTF
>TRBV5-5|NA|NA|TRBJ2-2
TGTGCCAGCAGCTTGAACAGCTACACCGGGGAGCTGTTTTTT
CASSLNSYTGELFF
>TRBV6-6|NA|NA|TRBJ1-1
TGTGCCAGCAGGGGGAGGCGTGAGGGGTTGAACACTGAAGCTTTCTTT
CASRGRREGLNTEAFF
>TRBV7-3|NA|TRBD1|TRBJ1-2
TGTGCCAGCAGCCAAAGTGGGACAGGGAATTATGGCTACACCTTC
CASSQSGTGNYGYTF
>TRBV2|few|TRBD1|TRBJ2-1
TGTGCCAGCAGACCGACAGGGGGCAGTGAGCAGTTCTTC
CASRPTGGSEQFF
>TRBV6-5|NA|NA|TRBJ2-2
TGTGCCAGCAGTGACATCAGGGTCGCCGGGGAGCTGTTTTTT
CASSDIRVAGELFF
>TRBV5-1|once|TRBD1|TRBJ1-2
TGCGCCAGCAGCCCGGGGTTGGGACAGGGAATCGAAGGCTACACCTTC
CASSPGLGQGIEGYTF
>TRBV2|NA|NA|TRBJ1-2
TGTGCCAGCAGTTGGATTAGGGAGGACTATGGCTACACCTTC
CASSWIREDYGYTF
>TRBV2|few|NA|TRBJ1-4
TGTGCCAGCCGGCTGGGGCAAAAACTGTTTTTT
CASRLGQKLFF
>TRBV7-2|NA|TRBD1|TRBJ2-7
TGTGCCAGCAGCTCAGCCCGGGACAGGTCCTACGAGCAGTACTTC
CASSSARDRSYEQYF
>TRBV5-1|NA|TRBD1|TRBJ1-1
TGCGCCAGCAGACGGGACAGGGAAGGTAGTGAAGCTTTCTTT
CASRRDREGSEAFF
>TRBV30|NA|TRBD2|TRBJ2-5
TGTGCCTGGAGCAGCAGTAATAGCGGGGCCCAGTACTTC
CAWSSSNSGAQYF
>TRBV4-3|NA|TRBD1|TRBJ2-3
TGCGCCAGCAGCCACCTGACAGGGGCTACAGATACGCAGTATTTT
CASSHLTGATDTQYF
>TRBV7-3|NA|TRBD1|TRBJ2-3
TGTGCCAGCAGCTCGGACAGGAGCACAGATACGCAGTATTTT
CASSSDRSTDTQYF
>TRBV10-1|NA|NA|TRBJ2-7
TGCGCCAGCAGTGAGGGCGGGCGATCCGAGCAGTACTTC
CASSEGGRSEQYF
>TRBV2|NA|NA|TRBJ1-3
TGTGCCAGCAGTGGAGACCAGGTCCCCTCTGGAAACACCATATATTTT
CASSGDQVPSGNTIYF
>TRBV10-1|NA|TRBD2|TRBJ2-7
TGCGCCAGCAGTGAAACTAGCGGGAAGTACGAGCAGTACTTC
CASSETSGKYEQYF
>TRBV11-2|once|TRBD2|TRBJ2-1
TGTGCCAGCAGCCCCGGGACTACCCTCAATGAGCAGTTCTTC
CASSPGTTLNEQFF
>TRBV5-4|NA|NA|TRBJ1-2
TGTGCCACCACCGGGGACTATGGCTACACCTTC
CATTGDYGYTF
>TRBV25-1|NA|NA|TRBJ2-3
TGTGCCAGCCTTCGGGGGAGCACAGATACGCAGTATTTT
CASLRGSTDTQYF
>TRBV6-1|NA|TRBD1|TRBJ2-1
TGTGCCAGCAGTGGAAGGACAGGCTTCAATGAGCAGTTCTTC
CASSGRTGFNEQFF
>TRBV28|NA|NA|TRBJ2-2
TGTGCCAGCAGGCTTTCCTCAGGGTCCGGGGAGCTGTTTTTT
CASRLSSGSGELFF
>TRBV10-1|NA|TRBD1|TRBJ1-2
TGCGCCAGCAGTTTAGGGAAGGGGGCGCAGGGCTACACCTTC
CASSLGKGAQGYTF
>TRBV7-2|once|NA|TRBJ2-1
TGTGCCAGCAGCTTAGTTCAAGCCCTAAGCTCCTACAATGAGCAGTTCTTC
CASSLVQALSSYNEQFF
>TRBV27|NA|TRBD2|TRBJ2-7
TGTGCCAGCAGTTCCGGGGGGTACGAGCAGTACTTC
CASSSGGYEQYF
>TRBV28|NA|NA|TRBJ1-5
TGTGCCAGCAGTTTATCCGTCGACAGGAATCAGCCCCAGCATTTT
CASSLSVDRNQPQHF
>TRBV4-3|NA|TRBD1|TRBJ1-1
TGCGCCAGCAGCCAAGGACAGGGGTACGCTGAAGCTTTCTTT
CASSQGQGYAEAFF
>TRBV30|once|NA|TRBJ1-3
TGTGCCTGTCCCCGGAGGGACCCGCCTGGAAACACCATATATTTT
CACPRRDPPGNTIYF
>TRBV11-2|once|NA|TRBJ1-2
TGTGCCAGTTCCCCAGCGGTTAACTATGGCTACACCTTC
CASSPAVNYGYTF
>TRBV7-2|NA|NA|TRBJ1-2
TGTGCCAGCAGCTTAGCGTCGGACAGTCTTTATGGCTACACCTTC
CASSLASDSLYGYTF
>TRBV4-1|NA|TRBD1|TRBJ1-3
TGCGCCAGCAGCCAAGATGGGACAGGCGGAGGAAACACCATATATTTT
CASSQDGTGGGNTIYF
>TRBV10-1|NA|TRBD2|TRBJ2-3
TGCGCCAGCAGTCCGACTAGCGGGGATAGCACAGATACGCAGTATTTT
CASSPTSGDSTDTQYF
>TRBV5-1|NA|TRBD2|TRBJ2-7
TGCGCCAGCAGCTTGGGACCCAGCGGGAGGGCCCTACCCTACGAGCAGTACTTC
CASSLGPSGRALPYEQYF
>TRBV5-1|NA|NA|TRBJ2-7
TGCGCCAGCAGCTTAGGGGGGGGGATCCCCTCCTACGAGCAGTACTTC
CASSLGGGIPSYEQYF
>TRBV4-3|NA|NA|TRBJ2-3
TGCGCCAGCAGCCAAGAGGCCTTCACAGATACGCAGTATTTT
CASSQEAFTDTQYF
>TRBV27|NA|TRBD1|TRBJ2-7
TGTGCCAGCAGTTTATTAATCGGGACAGGTGGCTACGAGCAGTACTTC
CASSLLIGTGGYEQYF